This is a list of T cell receptor beta chains from one sample in a study of T-cell reconstitution after alpha-beta-depleted transplantation in children. TCRdb re-derived calls from the PCR reads in MiXCR, one entry per CDR3 protein. Among about 830,000 distinct CDR3 sequences listed, approximately 15% were seen once. This sample comprised PBMCs, mostly from graft donor cells, obtained 360 days after TCRalphabeta/CD19-depleted stem cell transplant. All receptors come from a male patient between 5 and 17 years old who had a stem cell transplant for acute lymphoblastic leukemia, so the T cells may come from the graft donor. Both conserved end residues are part of each CDR3. D genes are given only for firm matches. Not all rows give a size; the values are once, few, many and, for expanded clones, a class.

clone size: .
V gene: TRBV5-6
D gene: TRBD2
J gene: TRBJ2-1
CDR3 length: 16
CDR3 protein: CASSPVGTSPYNEQFF
CDR3 DNA: TGTGCCAGCAGCCCCGTGGGGACTAGCCCCTACAATGAGCAGTTCTTC

clone size: .
V gene: TRBV5-1
D gene: .
J gene: TRBJ2-3
CDR3 length: 14
CDR3 protein: CASSLMGDADTQYF
CDR3 DNA: TGCGCCAGCAGCTTGATGGGGGACGCAGATACGCAGTATTTT

clone size: few
V gene: TRBV29-1
D gene: .
J gene: TRBJ1-2
CDR3 length: 12
CDR3 protein: CSVEPTTYGYTF
CDR3 DNA: TGCAGCGTTGAACCAACTACTTATGGCTACACCTTC

clone size: .
V gene: TRBV10-1
D gene: .
J gene: TRBJ2-7
CDR3 length: 13
CDR3 protein: CASSGNNSYEQYF
CDR3 DNA: TGCGCCAGCAGTGGAAACAACTCCTACGAGCAGTACTTC

clone size: .
V gene: TRBV7-3
D gene: TRBD1
J gene: TRBJ2-5
CDR3 length: 15
CDR3 protein: CASSPGTGAKETQYF
CDR3 DNA: TGTGCCAGCAGCCCAGGGACAGGGGCGAAAGAGACCCAGTACTTC

clone size: few
V gene: TRBV3-1
D gene: .
J gene: TRBJ2-1
CDR3 length: 14
CDR3 protein: CASSQVPGNNEQFF
CDR3 DNA: TGTGCCAGCAGCCAAGTTCCTGGTAACAATGAGCAGTTCTTC

clone size: .
V gene: TRBV4-1
D gene: .
J gene: TRBJ2-5
CDR3 length: 19
CDR3 protein: CASSQERLGVPTVQETQYF
CDR3 DNA: TGCGCCAGCAGCCAAGAGAGGCTAGGGGTCCCAACGGTTCAAGAGACCCAGTACTTC

clone size: few
V gene: TRBV12-3/TRBV12-4
D gene: TRBD1
J gene: TRBJ2-1
CDR3 length: 13
CDR3 protein: CASSLGAGGEQFF
CDR3 DNA: TGTGCCAGCAGTTTGGGGGCAGGGGGAGAGCAGTTCTTC

clone size: few
V gene: TRBV7-3
D gene: .
J gene: TRBJ2-1
CDR3 length: 16
CDR3 protein: CASSSTRRDGNNEQFF
CDR3 DNA: TGTGCCAGCAGCTCAACTCGCCGGGACGGCAACAATGAGCAGTTCTTC

clone size: many
V gene: TRBV12-3/TRBV12-4
D gene: .
J gene: TRBJ2-1
CDR3 length: 13
CDR3 protein: CASRHLDYNEQFF
CDR3 DNA: TGTGCCAGCAGACACCTAGACTACAATGAGCAGTTCTTC

clone size: .
V gene: TRBV9
D gene: TRBD1
J gene: TRBJ2-5
CDR3 length: 19
CDR3 protein: CASSVVFLRRDGTEETQYF
CDR3 DNA: TGTGCCAGCAGCGTGGTTTTCTTGAGGAGAGACGGGACAGAAGAGACCCAGTACTTC

clone size: few
V gene: TRBV11-2
D gene: .
J gene: TRBJ2-3
CDR3 length: 15
CDR3 protein: CASSLGFGPTDTQYF
CDR3 DNA: TGTGCCAGCAGCCTTGGGTTCGGGCCTACAGATACGCAGTATTTT

clone size: once
V gene: TRBV7-3
D gene: TRBD2
J gene: TRBJ2-1
CDR3 length: 17
CDR3 protein: CASSPRTSGFSYNEQFF
CDR3 DNA: TGTGCCAGCAGCCCAAGGACTAGCGGGTTTTCCTACAATGAGCAGTTCTTC

clone size: .
V gene: TRBV20-1
D gene: .
J gene: TRBJ1-5
CDR3 length: 15
CDR3 protein: CSAVAPGTLSQPQHF
CDR3 DNA: TGCAGTGCCGTGGCACCCGGGACTCTCAGTCAGCCCCAGCATTTT

clone size: many
V gene: TRBV7-9
D gene: .
J gene: TRBJ2-5
CDR3 length: 14
CDR3 protein: CASSFPTGSGTQYF
CDR3 DNA: TGTGCCAGCAGCTTCCCCACAGGGTCGGGGACCCAGTACTTC

clone size: .
V gene: TRBV29-1
D gene: .
J gene: TRBJ1-2
CDR3 length: 11
CDR3 protein: CSVDTNYGYTF
CDR3 DNA: TGCAGCGTTGACACTAACTATGGCTACACCTTC

clone size: .
V gene: TRBV7-9
D gene: .
J gene: TRBJ2-2
CDR3 length: 15
CDR3 protein: CASNGRGANTGELFF
CDR3 DNA: TGTGCCAGCAACGGCAGGGGGGCGAACACCGGGGAGCTGTTTTTT

clone size: .
V gene: TRBV27
D gene: .
J gene: TRBJ1-2
CDR3 length: 15
CDR3 protein: CASSLYGGDGYGYTF
CDR3 DNA: TGTGCCAGCAGTTTATACGGGGGCGATGGCTATGGCTACACCTTC

clone size: .
V gene: TRBV6-2/TRBV6-3
D gene: .
J gene: TRBJ2-7
CDR3 length: 15
CDR3 protein: CASSLPLAAIYEQYF
CDR3 DNA: TGTGCCAGCAGCTTGCCCTTAGCGGCCATCTACGAGCAGTACTTC

clone size: few
V gene: TRBV5-1
D gene: TRBD2
J gene: TRBJ2-1
CDR3 length: 14
CDR3 protein: CASSFYAGGNEQFF
CDR3 DNA: TGCGCCAGCAGCTTTTACGCGGGAGGGAATGAGCAGTTCTTC

clone size: many
V gene: TRBV5-6
D gene: .
J gene: TRBJ2-7
CDR3 length: 14
CDR3 protein: CASSLGDRRYEQYF
CDR3 DNA: TGTGCCAGCAGCTTAGGTGACCGACGCTACGAGCAGTACTTC

clone size: few
V gene: TRBV5-1
D gene: .
J gene: TRBJ2-3
CDR3 length: 14
CDR3 protein: CASSSGPSADTQYF
CDR3 DNA: TGCGCCAGCAGCTCGGGACCCTCGGCAGATACGCAGTATTTT

clone size: .
V gene: TRBV7-2
D gene: TRBD2
J gene: TRBJ2-3
CDR3 length: 15
CDR3 protein: CASSLGLAVAPTQYF
CDR3 DNA: TGTGCCAGCAGCTTAGGTCTAGCGGTGGCTCCTACGCAGTATTTT

clone size: many
V gene: TRBV5-1
D gene: TRBD2
J gene: TRBJ2-1
CDR3 length: 15
CDR3 protein: CASSKREGSPNEQFF
CDR3 DNA: TGCGCCAGCAGCAAGCGGGAGGGAAGCCCCAATGAGCAGTTCTTC

clone size: .
V gene: TRBV2
D gene: TRBD1
J gene: TRBJ2-7
CDR3 length: 16
CDR3 protein: CASSDVFGTGPYEQYF
CDR3 DNA: TGTGCCAGCAGTGACGTTTTCGGGACAGGGCCCTACGAGCAGTACTTC

clone size: few
V gene: TRBV5-1
D gene: .
J gene: TRBJ2-2
CDR3 length: 15
CDR3 protein: CATKPGTNWAGELFF
CDR3 DNA: TGCGCCACCAAGCCCGGAACAAATTGGGCCGGGGAGCTGTTTTTT

clone size: .
V gene: TRBV27
D gene: TRBD1
J gene: TRBJ1-6
CDR3 length: 16
CDR3 protein: CASSSGQGAYNSPLHF
CDR3 DNA: TGTGCCAGCAGCAGCGGACAGGGGGCCTATAATTCACCCCTCCACTTT

clone size: .
V gene: TRBV7-9
D gene: .
J gene: TRBJ2-7
CDR3 length: 14
CDR3 protein: CASSSGLNSYEQYF
CDR3 DNA: TGTGCCAGCAGCTCCGGATTGAACTCCTACGAGCAGTACTTC

clone size: few
V gene: TRBV24-1
D gene: TRBD2
J gene: TRBJ2-3
CDR3 length: 14
CDR3 protein: CAASPGGTGDTQYF
CDR3 DNA: TGTGCCGCCTCCCCGGGGGGTACCGGAGATACGCAGTATTTT

clone size: .
V gene: TRBV29-1
D gene: TRBD1
J gene: TRBJ1-1
CDR3 length: 15
CDR3 protein: CSVSGQGFQNTEAFF
CDR3 DNA: TGCAGCGTGTCGGGACAGGGGTTCCAGAACACTGAAGCTTTCTTT

clone size: .
V gene: TRBV11-2
D gene: TRBD1
J gene: TRBJ1-5
CDR3 length: 15
CDR3 protein: CASSLGQGGNQPQHF
CDR3 DNA: TGTGCCAGCAGCTTAGGACAGGGCGGCAATCAGCCCCAGCATTTT

clone size: many
V gene: TRBV20-1
D gene: TRBD1
J gene: TRBJ2-7
CDR3 length: 13
CDR3 protein: CSVDRDALYEQYF
CDR3 DNA: TGCAGTGTTGACAGGGACGCTCTCTACGAGCAGTACTTC

clone size: .
V gene: TRBV7-3
D gene: TRBD2
J gene: TRBJ2-7
CDR3 length: 15
CDR3 protein: CASSLLSGRAYEQYF
CDR3 DNA: TGTGCCAGCAGCTTACTATCCGGGAGGGCCTACGAGCAGTACTTC

clone size: .
V gene: TRBV11-2
D gene: TRBD2
J gene: TRBJ2-7
CDR3 length: 15
CDR3 protein: CASSRGLAGDGEQYF
CDR3 DNA: TGTGCCAGCAGCCGTGGACTAGCGGGAGATGGTGAGCAGTACTTC

clone size: .
V gene: TRBV13
D gene: .
J gene: TRBJ2-3
CDR3 length: 15
CDR3 protein: CASSPQESRTDTQYF
CDR3 DNA: TGTGCCAGCAGCCCACAGGAAAGTCGCACAGATACGCAGTATTTT

clone size: .
V gene: TRBV24-1
D gene: TRBD2
J gene: TRBJ2-2
CDR3 length: 14
CDR3 protein: CATSLAGATGELFF
CDR3 DNA: TGTGCCACCAGTCTAGCGGGGGCCACCGGGGAGCTGTTTTTT

clone size: many
V gene: TRBV20-1
D gene: TRBD2
J gene: TRBJ2-7
CDR3 length: 12
CDR3 protein: CSWTSGRIEQYF
CDR3 DNA: TGCAGTTGGACTAGCGGGAGAATCGAGCAGTACTTC

clone size: many
V gene: TRBV12-3/TRBV12-4
D gene: .
J gene: TRBJ2-4
CDR3 length: 15
CDR3 protein: CASSLAWEAKNIQYF
CDR3 DNA: TGTGCCAGCAGTTTAGCTTGGGAAGCCAAAAACATTCAGTACTTC

clone size: .
V gene: TRBV20-1
D gene: .
J gene: TRBJ2-7
CDR3 length: 13
CDR3 protein: CSARDLTPHEQYF
CDR3 DNA: TGCAGTGCTAGAGATCTAACCCCCCACGAGCAGTACTTC

clone size: .
V gene: TRBV30
D gene: .
J gene: TRBJ1-2
CDR3 length: 13
CDR3 protein: CAWSLQVNYGYTF
CDR3 DNA: TGTGCCTGGAGCTTACAGGTTAACTATGGCTACACCTTC

clone size: .
V gene: TRBV20-1
D gene: TRBD2
J gene: TRBJ2-7
CDR3 length: 14
CDR3 protein: CSARVEGLAFEQYF
CDR3 DNA: TGCAGTGCTAGAGTTGAGGGACTAGCCTTCGAGCAGTACTTC

clone size: few
V gene: TRBV20-1
D gene: .
J gene: TRBJ2-7
CDR3 length: 14
CDR3 protein: CSARDVASGYEQYF
CDR3 DNA: TGCAGTGCTAGAGATGTAGCCAGCGGGTACGAGCAGTACTTC

clone size: many
V gene: TRBV20-1
D gene: .
J gene: TRBJ1-5
CDR3 length: 13
CDR3 protein: CSAAGMENQPQHF
CDR3 DNA: TGCAGTGCGGCAGGGATGGAAAATCAGCCCCAGCATTTT

clone size: .
V gene: TRBV6-5
D gene: .
J gene: TRBJ2-1
CDR3 length: 16
CDR3 protein: CASSYKGWAPYNEQFF
CDR3 DNA: TGTGCCAGCAGTTACAAAGGATGGGCCCCCTACAATGAGCAGTTCTTC

clone size: .
V gene: TRBV4-1
D gene: TRBD1
J gene: TRBJ2-5
CDR3 length: 14
CDR3 protein: CASSRPGQGETQYF
CDR3 DNA: TGCGCCAGCAGCCGGCCGGGACAGGGCGAGACCCAGTACTTC

clone size: few
V gene: TRBV2
D gene: .
J gene: TRBJ2-7
CDR3 length: 13
CDR3 protein: CASSGPGPYEQYF
CDR3 DNA: TGTGCCAGCAGTGGCCCAGGTCCTTACGAGCAGTACTTC

clone size: few
V gene: TRBV3-1
D gene: .
J gene: TRBJ2-5
CDR3 length: 17
CDR3 protein: CASSQGIWWSRQETQYF
CDR3 DNA: TGTGCCAGCAGCCAAGGCATTTGGTGGTCGCGACAAGAGACCCAGTACTTC

clone size: few
V gene: TRBV25-1
D gene: .
J gene: TRBJ1-4
CDR3 length: 13
CDR3 protein: CASYNPGREKLFF
CDR3 DNA: TGTGCCAGCTATAACCCCGGGAGAGAAAAACTGTTTTTT

clone size: .
V gene: TRBV15
D gene: TRBD2
J gene: TRBJ2-2
CDR3 length: 15
CDR3 protein: CATQRGLVDTGELFF
CDR3 DNA: TGTGCCACCCAAAGAGGACTAGTTGACACCGGGGAGCTGTTTTTT

clone size: few
V gene: TRBV12-3/TRBV12-4
D gene: .
J gene: TRBJ2-5
CDR3 length: 13
CDR3 protein: CASRLGGVETQYF
CDR3 DNA: TGTGCCAGCAGGCTTGGGGGCGTGGAGACCCAGTACTTC

clone size: few
V gene: TRBV6-6
D gene: TRBD2
J gene: TRBJ2-2
CDR3 length: 13
CDR3 protein: CASRPGGYGELFF
CDR3 DNA: TGTGCCAGCAGACCGGGAGGGTACGGGGAGCTGTTTTTT

clone size: .
V gene: TRBV7-9
D gene: .
J gene: TRBJ2-3
CDR3 length: 14
CDR3 protein: CASSRLPVTDTQYF
CDR3 DNA: TGTGCCAGCAGCCGACTACCGGTCACAGATACGCAGTATTTT

clone size: .
V gene: TRBV4-1
D gene: .
J gene: TRBJ2-1
CDR3 length: 12
CDR3 protein: CASSPQLKEQFF
CDR3 DNA: TGCGCCAGCAGCCCACAGCTTAAGGAGCAGTTCTTC

clone size: few
V gene: TRBV29-1
D gene: .
J gene: TRBJ1-3
CDR3 length: 17
CDR3 protein: CSVVLAGRRFDGNTIYF
CDR3 DNA: TGCAGCGTTGTTCTCGCAGGGCGTAGATTTGATGGAAACACCATATATTTT